This T cell receptor beta chain was documented in a study of tissue T cells after allogeneic stem cell transplantation. The sample's time point: mouse harvest day 14 after allogeneic transplant. Tail vein injection delivered 10^7 T-cell-depleted bone marrow cells and 10^6 splenic CD5+ T cells. Assay: immunoSEQ multiplex PCR; the TCRdb copy retains only in-frame clones and omits some. Of approximately 4,700 clones listed, 32% are singletons. In the case of this clone: The genes are named according to mouse. The read gets to within 1 residue of the CDR3 end, and the germline J gene fills in the rest.

The CDR3 is made up of 12 amino acids. V was clipped by 6 bases and J by 3 bases, with 9 bases between them. From germline, CDR1 is LGHDT and CDR2 YNNKQL (reference sequence). The specimen was skin. The source of this sequence is a female BALB/c mouse given C57BL/6 T cells with graft-versus-host disease after an allogeneic hematopoietic cell transplant. This chain uses TRBV4 with TRBJ2-7; a weak D match, TRBD2 (6 bases). The CDR3 sequence: CASRLGSYEQYF. The covered CDR3 bases are TGTGCCAGCAGGCTGGGGAGCTATGAACAGTAC.